This T cell receptor beta chain was observed in a study of T cell responses to AZD1222 COVID-19 vaccine. Study-wide results and limits: Within unmutated variant regions lay the reported targets of nearly half of spike-specific TCRs. Donors were largely white British and mainly female; clonal diversity was possibly underestimated.

Assay used: immunoSEQ multiplex PCR; TCRdb lists only in-frame clones, some missing. The data contain fewer than 130,000 clones, over 90% of them singletons. Germline CDR1 and CDR2: MRHNA and SNTAGT. V gave up 6 bases and J gave up 1 base; unmatched junction bases: 5. CDR3 length equals 14 residues. To note about this clone: Its antigen is as yet unknown.

The chain uses TRBV6-4 and TRBJ1-1, with 7 bases aligning to TRBD1. The TCR was taken from an adult who received the AZD1222 COVID-19 vaccine. This specimen consisted of peripheral blood, obtained 28 days after the second AZD1222 dose. The CDR3 loop is CASSPGQQNTEAFF. For the CDR3, the DNA is TGTGCCAGCAGCCCGGGACAGCAGAACACTGAAGCTTTCTTT.